This T cell receptor beta chain was observed in a study of OX40 agonist ivuxolimab in advanced cancers. CDR3 length: 14 residues. The V segment lost 6 bases and the J segment 4 bases; nucleotides outside the gene matches: 7. Germline CDR1 MNHEY, CDR2 SVGAGI. Libraries were prepared by immunoSEQ multiplex PCR; TCRdb keeps only in-frame clonotypes and omits some of them. The sample records more than 80,000 clones, 90% to 95% being singletons. This TCR was sampled from an adult with an advanced solid tumor such as melanoma, head and neck, liver or kidney cancer. The genes are TRBV6-5 and TRBJ2-7, with TRBD1 matching over 9 bases. Source: CD4+ or CD8+ T cells sorted from blood, taken in a trial of the OX40 agonist ivuxolimab. The DNA for the CDR3 is TGTGCCAGCAGGACCGGGACAGGGATGTACGAGCAGTACTTC. Its translation is CASRTGTGMYEQYF.